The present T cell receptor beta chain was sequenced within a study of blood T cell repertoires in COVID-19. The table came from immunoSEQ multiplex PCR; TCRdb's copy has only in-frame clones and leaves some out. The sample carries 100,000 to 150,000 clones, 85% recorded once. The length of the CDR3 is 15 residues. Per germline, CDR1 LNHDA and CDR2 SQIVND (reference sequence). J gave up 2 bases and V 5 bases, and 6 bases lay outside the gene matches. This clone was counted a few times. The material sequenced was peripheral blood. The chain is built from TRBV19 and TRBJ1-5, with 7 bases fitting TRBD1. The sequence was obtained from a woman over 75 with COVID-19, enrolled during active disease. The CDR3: CASSGGGGGNQPQHF. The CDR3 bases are TGTGCCAGTAGTGGCGGAGGGGGCGGCAATCAGCCCCAGCATTTT.